The 8 T cell receptor beta chains given below trace back to one sample, sequenced in a study of regulatory T cells in long-lasting Graves disease. The TCR beta library used iRepertoire HTBI primers with Arm-PCR amplification of CDR3. MiXCR, applied by TCRdb to the multiplex PCR reads, yields one record per CDR3 protein. The data contain around 250,000 distinct CDR3 sequences, 20% to 25% of them singletons. The time point was: newly diagnosed GD, antithyroid drugs for less than 3 months. There was RNA extracted from PBMCs, and the TCR library was made from it. Sample: peripheral blood mononuclear cells (PBMCs), taken at new diagnosis, from a patient treated with antithyroid drugs. These receptor sequences come from a female donor with Graves disease.

This clonotype occurred many times. The genes are TRBV7-6 and TRBJ2-7; D gene unclear. This CDR3 is 16 amino acids long. Trimming removed 5 bases at V and 3 bases at J, with 20 bases between. The germline V gene encodes CDR1 SGHVS and CDR2 FNYEAQ. CDR3 sequence: CASSTNRGSYCYEQYF. CDR3 in DNA: TGTGCCAGCAGCACCAACCGAGGTTCTTATTGCTACGAGCAGTACTTC.

This clonotype was counted many times. The V gene is TRBV6-2 or TRBV6-3, the J gene TRBJ2-6, with D tentatively TRBD2 (6 bases). Per the germline V gene, CDR1 is MNHEY and CDR2 is SVGEGT. The CDR3 length is 18 residues. V was trimmed by 5 bases and J by 0 bases, leaving 17 bases between them. CDR3 residues: CASSRPRTGVSGANVLTF. CDR3 sequence (DNA): TGTGCCAGCAGTCGGCCAAGGACGGGAGTCTCTGGGGCCAACGTCCTGACTTTC.

This clonotype was recorded many times. This chain uses TRBV20-1 with TRBJ1-3; TRBD1 might be the D (6 bases). This CDR3 is 15 amino acids long. Between the trimmed V and J ends, which lost 2 bases and 0 bases, there was a span of 11 bases. Germline CDR1 and CDR2: DFQATT and SNEGSKA (reference sequence). The DNA of the CDR3 is TGCAGTGCTAGAAATGACAGGTCCTCTGGAAACACCATATATTTT. Amino acid sequence: CSARNDRSSGNTIYF.

The chain carries TRBV11-3 and TRBJ2-1; D is undetermined. V dropped 5 bases and J dropped 3 bases, with 8 bases sitting between them. Germline CDR1 and CDR2: SGHNT and YENEEA. This CDR3 comprises 13 residues. The DNA for the CDR3 is TGTGCCAGCAGCCCGCAATTCTACAATGAGCAGTTCTTC. Translated, it gives CASSPQFYNEQFF.

This clonotype was counted at least ten times. V and J are TRBV5-1 and TRBJ2-6; no firm D call. Germline V CDR1 and CDR2: SGHRS, YFSETQ. This CDR3 spans 15 amino acids. Trimming took 0 bases from V and 2 from J, leaving 6 bases between them. The CDR3 DNA follows: TGCGCCAGCAGCTTGGACCTAACTGGGGCCAACGTCCTGACTTTC. Translation gives CASSLDLTGANVLTF.

This clonotype has at least ten counts. The V and J genes are TRBV24-1 and TRBJ2-7, with D perhaps matching TRBD2 (5 bases). The germline gives CDR1 KGHDR, CDR2 SFDVKD. This CDR3 contains 15 residues. The V gene lost 2 bases and the J gene lost 0 bases, with 10 bases spanning the gap. As DNA, the CDR3 is TGTGCCACCAGTGATTCAGCGAGGGCCTCCTACGAGCAGTACTTC. Protein: CATSDSARASYEQYF.

This clonotype has ten or more counts. The rearrangement links TRBV4-3 to TRBJ2-7, with D tentatively TRBD2 (6 bases). Per germline, CDR1 LGHNA and CDR2 YSLEER. V dropped 0 bases and J dropped 4 bases, with 13 bases sitting between them. The CDR3 has 15 residues. The CDR3 is CASSQDPQRAYEQYF. In nucleotides, the CDR3 is TGCGCCAGCAGCCAAGATCCCCAGCGGGCTTACGAGCAGTACTTC.

This clonotype is labeled medium-sized (0.01 to 0.1%). The chain is built from TRBV7-8 and TRBJ2-1; weak D call: TRBD1 (6 bases). The V and J ends lost 5 bases and 5 bases respectively, with 13 bases between them. CDR3 length: 14 residues. In germline, CDR1 is SGHVS, CDR2 FQNEAQ. In DNA form, the CDR3 reads TGTGCCAGCAGCCCGTCGGACAGAAACAATGAGCAGTTCTTC. It is translated as CASSPSDRNNEQFF.